This section outlines one T cell receptor beta chain sequence together with its context. This CDR3 is 19 amino acids long. Trimming shortened V by 5 bases and J by 0 bases, and 20 bases separated the two germline ends. Germline CDR1 MNHEY, CDR2 SMNVEV (reference sequence). This table comes from immunoSEQ multiplex PCR, and its TCRdb copy is limited to in-frame clones, with some not included. The sample lists about 660,000 clones; roughly 88% were seen once. This sample is drawn from a study of shared T cell receptors in the human thymus. The sample was also linked to a second study, of human thymus T cells. That report adds: Thymus pieces cut out during corrective heart surgery were the tissue that was used.

This sequence was found in a boy in the first two years of life with a congenital heart defect. This sequence joins TRBV27 and TRBJ2-6; weak D call: TRBD1 (5 bases). Sequenced sample: thymocytes. The chain's CDR3 is CASSLNWGRAYSGANVLTF. CDR3 nucleotides: TGTGCCAGCAGTCTAAATTGGGGCAGGGCCTACTCTGGGGCCAACGTCCTGACTTTC.